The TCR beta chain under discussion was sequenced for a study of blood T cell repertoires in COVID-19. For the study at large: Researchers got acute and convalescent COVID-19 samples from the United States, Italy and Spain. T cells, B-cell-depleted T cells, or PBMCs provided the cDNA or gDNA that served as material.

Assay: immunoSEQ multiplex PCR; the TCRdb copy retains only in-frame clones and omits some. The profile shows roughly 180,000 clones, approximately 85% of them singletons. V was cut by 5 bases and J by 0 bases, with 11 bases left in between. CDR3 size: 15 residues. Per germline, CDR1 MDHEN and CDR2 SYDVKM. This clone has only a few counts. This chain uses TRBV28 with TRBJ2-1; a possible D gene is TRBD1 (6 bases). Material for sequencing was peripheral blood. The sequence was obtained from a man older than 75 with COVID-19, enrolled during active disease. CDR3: CASSRPGDSYNEQFF. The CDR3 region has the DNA TGTGCCAGCAGTAGACCAGGGGACTCCTACAATGAGCAGTTCTTC.